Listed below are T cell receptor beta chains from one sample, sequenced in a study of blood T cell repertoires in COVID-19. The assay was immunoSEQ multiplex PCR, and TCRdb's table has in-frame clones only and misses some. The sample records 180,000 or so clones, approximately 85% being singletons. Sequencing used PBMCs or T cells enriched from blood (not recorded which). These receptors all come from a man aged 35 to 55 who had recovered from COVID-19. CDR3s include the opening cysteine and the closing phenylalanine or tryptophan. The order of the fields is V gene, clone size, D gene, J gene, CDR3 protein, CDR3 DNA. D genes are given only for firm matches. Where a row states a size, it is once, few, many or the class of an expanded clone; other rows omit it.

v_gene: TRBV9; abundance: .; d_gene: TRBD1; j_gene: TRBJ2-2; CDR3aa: CASSVARTGNTGELFF; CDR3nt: TGTGCCAGCAGCGTAGCCAGGACAGGGAACACCGGGGAGCTGTTTTTT
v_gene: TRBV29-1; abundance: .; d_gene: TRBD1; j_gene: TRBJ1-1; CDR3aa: CSVDRGPIEAFF; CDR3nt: TGCAGCGTTGACAGGGGGCCCATAGAAGCTTTCTTT
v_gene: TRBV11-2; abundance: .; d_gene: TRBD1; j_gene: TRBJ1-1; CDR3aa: CASSPTQGEAFF; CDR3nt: TGTGCCAGCAGCCCTACACAGGGGGAAGCTTTCTTT
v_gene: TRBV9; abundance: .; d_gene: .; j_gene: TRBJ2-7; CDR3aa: CASSVAGGGTEEQYF; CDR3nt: TGTGCCAGCAGCGTAGCTGGTGGGGGGACGGAGGAGCAGTACTTC
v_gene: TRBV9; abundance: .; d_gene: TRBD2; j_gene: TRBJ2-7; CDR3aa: CASSVGAGEGEQYF; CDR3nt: TGTGCCAGCAGCGTAGGAGCCGGGGAGGGCGAGCAGTACTTC
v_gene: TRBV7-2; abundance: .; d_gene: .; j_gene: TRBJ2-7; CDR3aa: CASSSSSYEQYF; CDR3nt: TGTGCCAGCAGCTCCTCGTCCTACGAGCAGTACTTC
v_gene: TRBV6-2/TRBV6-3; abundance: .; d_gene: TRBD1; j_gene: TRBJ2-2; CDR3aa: CASSYPPDRATGELFF; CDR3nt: TGTGCCAGCAGTTACCCACCGGACAGGGCGACCGGGGAGCTGTTTTTT
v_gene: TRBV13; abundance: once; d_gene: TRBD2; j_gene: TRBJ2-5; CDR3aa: CASSSQLAEETQYF; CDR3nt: TGTGCCAGCAGCTCCCAACTAGCGGAGGAGACCCAGTACTTC
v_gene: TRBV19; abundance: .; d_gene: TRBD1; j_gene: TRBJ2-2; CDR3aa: CASSIEGTGRTGELFF; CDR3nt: TGTGCCAGTAGTATAGAAGGGACAGGGAGAACCGGGGAGCTGTTTTTT
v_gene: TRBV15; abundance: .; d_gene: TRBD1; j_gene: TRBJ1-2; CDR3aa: CATSIGFRDRGGDGYTF; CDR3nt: TGTGCCACCAGCATAGGGTTTAGGGACAGGGGAGGGGATGGCTACACCTTC
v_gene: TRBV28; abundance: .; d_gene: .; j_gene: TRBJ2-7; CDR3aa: CASSLWELPLSYEQYF; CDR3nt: TGTGCCAGCAGTTTATGGGAGCTACCTCTCTCCTACGAGCAGTACTTC
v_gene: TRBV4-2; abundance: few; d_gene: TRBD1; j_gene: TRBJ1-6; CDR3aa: CASRTTGEGSPLHF; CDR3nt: TGTGCCAGCAGGACGACAGGGGAAGGGTCACCCCTCCACTTT